Listed below are T cell receptor beta chains from one sample, sequenced in a study of T cell repertoires in cytomegalovirus infection. TCRdb recomputed calls from the reads with MiXCR, one row per CDR3 protein. The profile shows almost 550,000 distinct CDR3 sequences, approximately 16% of them singletons. The sample was CD8+ T cells from PBMCs. Receptors were obtained from a human donor in good health (CMV status not recorded). Some clones in this sample may be carry-over from other donors' samples. Both conserved end residues are part of each CDR3. A D gene is named only where the DNA matches it firmly. Some rows mark clone size as missing; the rest say once, few, many or name a class of expanded clone.

D,J,size,V,DNA,CDR3
-,TRBJ1-2,many,TRBV12-5,TGTGCTAGTCTTAAGACAGAACTCAACTATGGCTACACCTTC,CASLKTELNYGYTF
TRBD1,TRBJ1-6,-,TRBV6-5,TGTGCCAGCAGTTACAACAGGGGCGGTTCACCCCTCCACTTT,CASSYNRGGSPLHF
-,TRBJ1-5,many,TRBV5-4,TGTGCCAGCAGCTCAGACCGCAATCAGCCCCAGCATTTT,CASSSDRNQPQHF
TRBD2,TRBJ2-1,-,TRBV9,TGTGCCAGCAGCACCGGACTAGCGCCCATCAATGAGCAGTTCTTC,CASSTGLAPINEQFF
TRBD1,TRBJ1-5,-,TRBV4-1,TGCGCCAGCAGCCAACTTACAGGGGATCAGCCCCAGCATTTT,CASSQLTGDQPQHF
TRBD1,TRBJ2-1,many,TRBV7-8,TGTGCCAGCAGCTTAGACAGGGGTAACTACAATGAGCAGTTCTTC,CASSLDRGNYNEQFF
-,TRBJ2-3,many,TRBV7-3,TGTGCCAGCAGCTTAGAACAGGGTTGGAGAGATACGCAGTATTTT,CASSLEQGWRDTQYF
TRBD2,TRBJ2-7,-,TRBV2,TGTGCCAGCAGTCGCCGGGACTACTCTTATGAGCAGTACTTC,CASSRRDYSYEQYF
-,TRBJ2-1,-,TRBV9,TGTGCCAGCAGCGTAGAGGGGGGGGGGCCCTCGGATGAGCAGTTCTTC,CASSVEGGGPSDEQFF
TRBD2,TRBJ2-7,many,TRBV7-9,TGTGCCAGCAGCCCCCCACTAGCGGGAGGTGGGTACGAGCAGTACTTC,CASSPPLAGGGYEQYF
TRBD1,TRBJ1-4,-,TRBV4-1,TGTGCCAGCAGCCAACCCACAGGGGACGATGAAAAACTGTTTTTT,CASSQPTGDDEKLFF
-,TRBJ2-1,-,TRBV13,TGTGCCAGCAGCTTCGGAGGGGGGGCCCACAATGAGCAGTTCTTC,CASSFGGGAHNEQFF
-,TRBJ1-1,few,TRBV27,TGTGCCAGCAGTTACGGCAGGGCAACCACTGAAGCTTTCTTT,CASSYGRATTEAFF
-,TRBJ1-1,once,TRBV30,TGTGCCTGGAGTGTCGCGATGGGGGCTGAAGCTTTCTTT,CAWSVAMGAEAFF
-,TRBJ1-5,many,TRBV10-2,TGCGCCAGCAGTGAGCGGCGGAATAGCAATCAGCCCCAGCATTTT,CASSERRNSNQPQHF
TRBD1,TRBJ2-1,many,TRBV6-5,TGTGCCAGCAGTTATGGGACAGGTGAGAGGAATGAGCAGTTCTTC,CASSYGTGERNEQFF
-,TRBJ2-7,-,TRBV29-1,TGCAGCGTTGTTTCGAGGTACGAGCAGTACTTC,CSVVSRYEQYF
TRBD2,TRBJ2-1,-,TRBV5-4,TGTGCCAGCAGCATCCACCCTAGCGGACTCTCCTACAATGAGCAGTTCTTC,CASSIHPSGLSYNEQFF
TRBD1,TRBJ2-1,many,TRBV10-2,TGCGCCAGCACGGACAGGGTCGCCGGCAATGAGCAGTTCTTC,CASTDRVAGNEQFF
-,TRBJ2-1,many,TRBV10-3,TGTGCCTCTGCAATACAGGACTCCTACAATGAGCAGTTCTTC,CASAIQDSYNEQFF
-,TRBJ2-1,-,TRBV28,TGTGCCAGCAGTTTTCTCCGGAGCTCCTACAATGAGCAGTTCTTC,CASSFLRSSYNEQFF
TRBD2,TRBJ2-7,-,TRBV4-1,TGCGCCAGCAGCCAAGGGACTAGCGGCCCCCGCCGGCAGTACTTC,CASSQGTSGPRRQYF
-,TRBJ2-2,many,TRBV4-1,TGCGCCAGCAGCCCCTCCTTACAGGATGCAATGAGGGCCGGGGAGCTGTTTTTT,CASSPSLQDAMRAGELFF
-,TRBJ2-7,many,TRBV27,TGTGCCAGCAGTTCGCGCGGGGCCGCCTACGAGCAGTACTTC,CASSSRGAAYEQYF
TRBD1,TRBJ2-1,-,TRBV19,TGTGCCAGTACCGGACAGGGGATCTCCTACAATGATCAGTTCTTC,CASTGQGISYNDQFF
-,TRBJ2-7,few,TRBV6-5,TGTGCCAGCAGTTACGCAAACACCGCCTACGAGCAGTACTTC,CASSYANTAYEQYF
-,TRBJ1-2,many,TRBV19,TGTGCCAGTGAATCTAACTATGGCTACACCTTC,CASESNYGYTF
TRBD2,TRBJ2-5,-,TRBV5-1,TGCGCCAGCAGCTTGGACGGACTAGCAGAGACCCAGTACTTC,CASSLDGLAETQYF
TRBD1,TRBJ2-1,many,TRBV11-1,TGTGCCAGCAGCTTTGCCATATCCGGGACAGCTCCGGACGAGCAGTTCTTC,CASSFAISGTAPDEQFF
-,TRBJ1-2,-,TRBV5-1,TGCGCCGGCTCAGCTTCTAGACCGCGGGAGGGCTACACCTTC,CAGSASRPREGYTF
-,TRBJ2-3,many,TRBV4-1,TGCGCCAGCAGCCAAGTAGGGACCGAGGGGGCAGATACGCAGTATTTT,CASSQVGTEGADTQYF